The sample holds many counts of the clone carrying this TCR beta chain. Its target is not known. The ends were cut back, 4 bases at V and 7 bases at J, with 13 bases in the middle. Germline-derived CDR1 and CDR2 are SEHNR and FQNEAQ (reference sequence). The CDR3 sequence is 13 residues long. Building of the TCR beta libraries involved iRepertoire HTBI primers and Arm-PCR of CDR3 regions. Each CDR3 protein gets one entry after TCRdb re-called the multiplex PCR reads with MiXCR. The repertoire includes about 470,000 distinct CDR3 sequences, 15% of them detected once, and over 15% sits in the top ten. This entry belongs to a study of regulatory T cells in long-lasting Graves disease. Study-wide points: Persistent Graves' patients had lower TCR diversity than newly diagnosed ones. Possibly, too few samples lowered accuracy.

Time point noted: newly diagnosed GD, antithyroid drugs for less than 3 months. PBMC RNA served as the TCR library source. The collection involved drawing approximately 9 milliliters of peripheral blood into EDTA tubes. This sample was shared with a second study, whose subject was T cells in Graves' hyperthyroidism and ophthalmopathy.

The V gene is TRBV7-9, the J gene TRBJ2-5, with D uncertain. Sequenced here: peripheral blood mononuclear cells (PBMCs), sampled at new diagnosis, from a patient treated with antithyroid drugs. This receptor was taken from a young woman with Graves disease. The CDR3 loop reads CASSSLRPGTQYF. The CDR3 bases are TGTGCCAGCAGCTCACTCCGCCCGGGGACCCAGTACTTC.